This T cell receptor (beta chain) originates from a study of blood T cells in healthy people across ages (dated by TCRdb to about 2015). With regard to the full study: Template switching captured roughly one uniquely barcoded TCR beta cDNA molecule per two T cells in model experiments. Using deep sequencing normalized with unique cDNA molecular identifiers, the study measured how TCR beta repertoire diversity changes with age. Donors of different ages were randomly distributed across sequencing lanes to avoid experimental bias. The study analyzed two additional independent replicas of 1 million unique cDNA reads from the same blood draw for two donors, one aged 18 to 30 and one aged 80 or older. The donors were split into four age groups: young (average 16 years), middle-aged (about 40), aged (62) and long-lived (roughly 80).

The 39 donors, aged 6 to 90 years, were systemically healthy Caucasian individuals from Russia. Ten milliliters of peripheral blood were drawn from each donor into EDTA-treated Vacutainer tubes. Ficoll-Paque density-gradient centrifugation was used to isolate PBMCs, with at least 6.5 million per sample. Trizol reagent was used to extract total RNA from PBMCs, with at least 6 micrograms per sample. The percentages of naive CD45RAhigh/CD27high T cells were determined by flow cytometry on a PBMC aliquot from every donor. General conclusions and limits of the study: Estimates of total diversity from one million sequenced T cells were regarded as lower bounds and underestimates. Because the CMV infection status of the donors was unknown, age-related changes in expanded clonotypes may potentially have been confounded. Compared with the aged group, the long-lived group had more naive CD4+ T cells, fewer expanded clones and increased TCR diversity, a pattern suggesting age selection. Conclusive comparison of naive and antigen-experienced compartments was prevented by the profiling of bulk unsorted PBMCs. There was a strong correlation between observed TCR beta diversity and the percentage of naive T cells measured by flow cytometry. As age increased, observed TCR beta diversity per million T cells dropped in a roughly linear way, and a significant reduction was already evident by age around 41.

CDR1 and CDR2 were assigned from the germline V gene as SGHTA and FQGNSA. CDR3 length: 14 amino acids, cysteine to phenylalanine. Only the CDR3 portion is preserved as DNA: 42 bases, with reading frame beginning at the first base. Trimming leaves V shorter by 5 bases and J shorter by 7 bases, with the junction holding 5 bases beyond the gene matches. Libraries were made using 5' RACE. The sample was run on an Illumina HiSeq 2500. The second PCR ran for roughly 7 to 12 cycles and used a J-beta primer mix along with a sample-barcoded 5' primer. Each TCR beta cDNA molecule received a unique molecular identifier from a template-switch 5' adaptor carrying 12 random nucleotides. Each sample yielded at least 2.5 million CDR3-containing paired-end reads. First-strand cDNA was synthesized from all RNA with the Mint cDNA synthesis kit, primed by a TRBC-specific oligonucleotide. All cDNA was treated with uracil-DNA glycosylase and then went through a first 18-cycle PCR with the universal primers M1SS and BC2_uni_R. The original methods were these. For normalization, 1 million high-quality reads were randomly selected from each sample, with every read carrying a distinct molecular identifier. Instead of being binned into consensus sequences, reads that shared molecular identifiers were thrown out. MiTCR, with a Q25 quality threshold and the strictest error-elimination algorithm, was used for CDR3 identification, clonotype clustering and error correction. Lower-bound total TCR beta diversity was estimated with a nonparametric unseen species model using Euler transformation. TCRdb passed the public sequencing reads through fastp at Q25 and MiXCR, retaining productive beta sequences. Each entry is one CDR3 protein sequence, shown with its most common DNA and genes. Here the V and J calls rest on TCRdb's processing, not on the authors' analysis. For this sample the table gives some 1.5 million distinct CDR3 sequences, of which 35% to 45% were detected only once. In total, the top ten clones hold around 4% of the sample.

To note about this clonotype: Its cognate antigen has yet to be identified. There are no base qualities to consult, and no much larger clone falls within one base.

This TCR was sampled from a woman in her late teens or twenties in good health. The rearranged chain carries TRBV7-2 and TRBJ2-3; the junction holds 11 bases that match TRBD2. Sequenced input: blood. The base sequence is TGTGCCAGCAGCCGTAGCGGGAGGGGAAATACGCAGTATTTT. Translated, it reads CASSRSGRGNTQYF.